This T cell receptor beta chain was recorded in a study of T-cell memory formation after mild COVID-19 (dated by TCRdb to the early 2020s). At the level of the whole study: Most TCR sequence clusters were specific to one of the two donors. T-cell clones expanding and contracting after mild COVID-19 in a couple of donors were tracked by longitudinal TCRalpha and TCRbeta repertoire sequencing. Two young, previously healthy adult volunteers made up the cohort, one male and one female.

Sequencing relied on an Illumina NovaSeq 6000. cDNA libraries for TCRalpha and TCRbeta were prepared by 5'RACE using constant-segment primers, with sample barcodes and unique molecular identifiers added. Trizol reagent was used to extract RNA from every sample. Library amplification was performed in two PCR steps, and a second sample barcode and Illumina TruSeq adapters were introduced in the second step. Sequencing of libraries was performed on an Illumina NovaSeq with 2 x 150 bp paired-end reads. The paper's processing steps were these. With migec v1.2.7, reads were demultiplexed and then collapsed into UMI-guided consensus sequences. Using mixcr v2.1.11, the UMI consensuses were aligned to TRA and TRB V and J templates and assembled into clonotypes. Expanded or contracted clonotypes were those called significant by both edgeR and NoisET, with noise models trained on biological replicates. For edgeR calls, the cutoffs were a false discovery rate-adjusted p below 0.01 and a log2 fold-change threshold of 1. PCA with hierarchical clustering of max-normalized trajectories of the 1000 most abundant clonotypes was used as exploratory dynamics analysis. Separately sequenced CD4+ and CD8+ repertoires were used to assign a CD4 or CD8 phenotype to each responding clone. Through fastp at Q25 and MiXCR, TCRdb rebuilt clones from the public reads, retaining in-frame beta chains. CDR3 protein duplicates are merged, each entry listing the most common genes and DNA. The V and J calls come from TCRdb's annotation, not from the publication. This sample gives about 260,000 distinct CDR3 sequences in total; less than 9.5% of them show up just once. The top ten hold approximately 23% of the sample.

In its sample, this clonotype was seen many times. The antigen it binds to is not known. Per-base qualities were not stored, and no clone one base away is much larger. What the authors observed across the whole study: Clones contracting from day 15 to 85 had balanced CD4/CD8 phenotypes, while a second wave expanding from day 15 to 37 was biased towards CD4+. Only a couple of mild cases were covered in the study, and larger cohorts including severe cases with pre-infection samples were considered necessary. Contracting CD4+ clones appeared mostly in the CM and EM memory subsets, whereas CD8+ clones were enriched in EMRA. SARS-CoV-2 specificity was not confirmed for the second-wave clones peaking on day 37. Some responding clones were found in pre-infection memory, which suggests that pre-existing cross-reactive memory T cells took part in the SARS-CoV-2 response.

PBMCs were isolated by Ficoll-Paque density gradient centrifugation. V is reduced by 1 base and J by 9 bases, leaving a spacing of 7 bases between them. CDR1 MGHDK and CDR2 SYGVNS were looked up in the germline V gene. From the cysteine through the valine, the CDR3 covers 11 amino acids. Solely the CDR3 DNA is kept, with 33 bases framed from the first base. What was sequenced was PBMCs or a T cell subset sorted from them (not recorded which). Recombination connected TRBV25-1 to TRBJ2-7, with no reliable assignment of the D segment. This TCR derives from a man aged 18 to 29 who had mild COVID-19 (a few samples of this study predate the infection). The sample titles of this study are shuffled in the database, so cell type and time point are left out; the donor was told from shared clones. The base sequence is TGTGCCAGCAGTGAATCAACACGGCAGTACGTC. This translates into CASSESTRQYV.